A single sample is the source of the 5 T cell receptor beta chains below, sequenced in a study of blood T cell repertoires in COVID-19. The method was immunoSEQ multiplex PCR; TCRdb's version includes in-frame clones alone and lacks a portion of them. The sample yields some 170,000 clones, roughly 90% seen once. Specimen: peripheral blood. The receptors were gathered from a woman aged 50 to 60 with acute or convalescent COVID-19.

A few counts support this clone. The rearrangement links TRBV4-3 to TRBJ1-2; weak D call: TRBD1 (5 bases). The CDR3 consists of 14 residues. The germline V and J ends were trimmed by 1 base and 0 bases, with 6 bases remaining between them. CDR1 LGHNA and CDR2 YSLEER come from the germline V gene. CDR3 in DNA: TGCGCCAGCAGCCAAGGGGGGGCTAACTATGGCTACACCTTC. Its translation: CASSQGGANYGYTF.

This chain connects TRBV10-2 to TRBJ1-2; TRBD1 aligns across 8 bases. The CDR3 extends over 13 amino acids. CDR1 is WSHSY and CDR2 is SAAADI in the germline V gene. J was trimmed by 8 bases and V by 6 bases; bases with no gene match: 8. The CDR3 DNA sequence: TGCGCCAGCAGGGGCAGGGGGCGAGACGGCTACACCTTC. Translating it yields CASRGRGRDGYTF.

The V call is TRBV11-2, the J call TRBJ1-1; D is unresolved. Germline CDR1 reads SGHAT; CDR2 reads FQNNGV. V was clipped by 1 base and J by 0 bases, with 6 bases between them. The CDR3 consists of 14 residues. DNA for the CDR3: TGTGCCAGCAGCTTAGGCGAAATGAACACTGAAGCTTTCTTT. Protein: CASSLGEMNTEAFF.

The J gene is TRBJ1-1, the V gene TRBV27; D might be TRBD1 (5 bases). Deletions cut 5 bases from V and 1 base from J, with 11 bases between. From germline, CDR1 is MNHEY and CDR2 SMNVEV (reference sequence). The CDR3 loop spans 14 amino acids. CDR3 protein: CASSPTGENTEAFF. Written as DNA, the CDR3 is TGTGCCAGCAGTCCCACAGGAGAGAACACTGAAGCTTTCTTT.

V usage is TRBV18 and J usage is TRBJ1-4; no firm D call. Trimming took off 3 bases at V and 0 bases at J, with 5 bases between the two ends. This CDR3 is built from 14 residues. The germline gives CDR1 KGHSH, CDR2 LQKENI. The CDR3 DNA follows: TGTGCCAGCTCACCCTTAGCAACTAATGAAAAACTGTTTTTT. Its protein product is CASSPLATNEKLFF.